This TCR beta chain was documented in a study of blood T cells in healthy people across ages. Overall study findings and caveats: No conclusive comparison of naive versus antigen-experienced cells was possible with unsorted PBMCs.

The CDR3 sequence is 13 residues long. V lost 0 bases and J 7 bases, leaving 7 bases between the germline ends. In regard to this clonotype: The antigen is undetermined.

It was with a sample-barcoded 5' primer and a J-beta primer mix that a second PCR of about 7 to 12 cycles was run. TCRdb used MiXCR to reprocess the 5' RACE reads, holding one entry per CDR3 protein. The sample carries approximately 940,000 distinct CDR3 sequences, under 50% recorded once. The sequence was obtained from a man aged 25 to 40 in good health. Sample: blood. The chain joins TRBV12-3 or TRBV12-4 to TRBJ1-5; D uncertain. CDR3 residues: CASSLARFQPQHF. CDR3 DNA sequence: TGTGCCAGCAGTTTAGCGAGGTTCCAGCCCCAGCATTTT.